These 30 T cell receptor beta chains share one sample of origin, sequenced in a study of blood T cells in healthy people across ages. Primers used in a second PCR of roughly 6 to 11 cycles were a sample-barcoded 5' primer and a J-beta primer mix. Each CDR3 protein gets one entry after TCRdb re-called the 5' RACE reads with MiXCR. The sample comprises about 620,000 distinct CDR3 sequences, over 40% of which are singletons, and roughly 14% rests with the top ten. Sequencing was done on a sample of blood. The receptors derive from a woman of 80 years or more in good health.

The sample holds a few counts of this clonotype. The CDR3 loop reads CASSVGGPGTEAFF. The CDR3 bases are TGCGCCAGCAGCGTAGGAGGACCGGGGACTGAAGCTTTCTTT. The J gene is TRBJ1-1, the V gene TRBV5-1, with D uncertain. In germline, CDR1 is SGHRS, CDR2 YFSETQ. Trimming left V 4 bases short and J 5 bases short, with 15 bases between. This CDR3 region has 14 residues.

The chain is built from TRBV5-5 and TRBJ2-5; D gene uncertain. The DNA matches TRBJ2-7 better at its end, which makes the J call doubtful. The germline CDR1 and CDR2 sequences are SGHKS and YYEKEE (reference sequence). The CDR3 loop spans 15 amino acids. The CDR3, as DNA: TGTGCCAGCAGCTTGGCAGCTAGTGGTGCCTACGAGCAGTACTTC. Protein: CASSLAASGAYEQYF.

CDR3 protein: CASSLDSYTDTQYF. The CDR3 DNA is TGCGCCAGCAGCTTGGACAGTTACACAGATACGCAGTATTTT. The chain employs TRBV5-1 and TRBJ2-3; no firm D call. The CDR3 sequence is 14 residues long. Trimming removed 0 bases from V and 2 bases from J, with 7 bases in between. CDR1 and CDR2 (germline): SGHRS, YFSETQ.

This clonotype was seen a handful of times. The chain has TRBV29-1 and TRBJ1-2; perhaps TRBD1 as D (6 bases). Looked up from germline, CDR1 is SQVTM and CDR2 is ANQGSEA. V lost 8 bases to trimming and J lost 1 base, with 14 bases between them. This CDR3 has 13 amino acids. Here the CDR3 reads CSSGGAGNYGYTF. The CDR3 DNA is TGCAGCTCGGGGGGCGCGGGTAACTATGGCTACACCTTC. Supplemented by reference TRBV29-1 and TRBJ1-2, the full variable domain reads SAVISQKPSRDICQRGTSLTIQCQVDSQVTMMFWYRQQPGQSLTLIATANQGSEATYESGFVIDKFPISRPNLTFSTLTVSNMSPEDSSIYLCSSGGAGNYGYTFGSGTRLTVV.

The V call is TRBV20-1, the J call TRBJ2-1; the match to TRBD2 covers 15 bases. V shed 4 bases, J shed 0 bases, and the junction held 10 bases outside the gene matches. Germline lookup yields CDR1 DFQATT and CDR2 SNEGSKA (reference sequence). CDR3 length: 19 amino acids. The CDR3 protein is CSAKHGPGLAGGSYNEQFF. The DNA of the CDR3 is TGCAGTGCTAAACACGGACCGGGACTAGCGGGGGGCTCCTACAATGAGCAGTTCTTC.

At least ten counts were recorded for this clonotype. V usage is TRBV7-8 and J usage is TRBJ2-1; 9 bases match TRBD1. The CDR3 sequence is 14 residues long. The germline V gene encodes CDR1 SGHVS and CDR2 FQNEAQ. J was trimmed by 6 bases and V by 3 bases; bases with no gene match: 3. The CDR3 coding sequence is TGTGCCAGCAGCTTCCGGGACAGGGCCAATGAGCAGTTCTTC. Protein product: CASSFRDRANEQFF.

This clonotype was observed at least ten times. This chain joins TRBV24-1 and TRBJ2-1; possible D gene TRBD2, 6 bases. Trimming took off 4 bases at V and 7 bases at J, with 10 bases between the two ends. This CDR3 has 13 residues. Germline V gives CDR1 KGHDR, CDR2 SFDVKD. CDR3 nucleotides: TGTGCCACCAGTGACCAAGGGACTAATGAGCAGTTCTTC. Residues: CATSDQGTNEQFF.

As regards this clonotype: This may be a read error, as it is one base from a much larger clone. The rearrangement uses TRBV2 and TRBJ2-3, with D perhaps TRBD1 (5 bases). Per germline, CDR1 SNHLY and CDR2 FYNNEI. The CDR3 spans 16 residues. Here the CDR3 DNA reads TGTGCCAGCAGTGAAGAAGGGGCGTGGGCGACAGATACGCGGTATTTT. Encoded protein: CASSEEGAWATDTRYF.

The chain uses TRBV6-1 and TRBJ2-3, with D maybe TRBD2 (5 bases). This CDR3 spans 17 amino acids. Germline assignment: CDR1 MNHNS and CDR2 SASEGT. Trimming removed 11 bases at V and 0 bases at J, with 24 bases between. The CDR3 loop is CALQPRGSLFSTDTQYF. The DNA for the CDR3 is TGTGCCTTACAGCCCCGCGGGTCTCTATTCAGCACAGATACGCAGTATTTT.

The chain uses TRBV20-1 and TRBJ1-5, with 10 bases that match TRBD1. The CDR3 extends over 14 amino acids. Germline V CDR1 and CDR2: DFQATT, SNEGSKA (reference sequence). The ends lost 6 bases at V and 4 bases at J; junction bases unmatched: 6. The CDR3 sequence is CSAKGQGFNQPQHF. The CDR3 region has the DNA TGCAGTGCCAAGGGACAGGGGTTTAATCAGCCCCAGCATTTT.

This clonotype was observed at least ten times. The genes are TRBV15 and TRBJ2-3, with 10 bases lining up with TRBD1. This CDR3 is 14 amino acids long. Trimming cost V 2 bases and J 5 bases; bases outside gene matches: 1. Germline V gene data show CDR1 as LNHNV and CDR2 as YYDKDF (reference sequence). The CDR3 protein is CATSRRTGGDTQYF. The CDR3 DNA is TGTGCCACCAGCAGACGGACAGGGGGAGATACGCAGTATTTT.

The chain carries TRBV15 and TRBJ2-7, with unresolved D. V was trimmed by 5 bases and J by 7 bases, leaving 15 bases between them. This CDR3 comprises 13 residues. Germline V gene sequence: CDR1 LNHNV, CDR2 YYDKDF (reference sequence). For the CDR3, the DNA is TGTGCCACCAGCCTTCCGCGATTTCCTGAGCAGTACTTC. Amino acid sequence: CATSLPRFPEQYF.

This chain joins TRBV4-3 and TRBJ1-2, with D hard to call. The CDR3 consists of 14 residues. V lost 0 bases and J 2 bases, leaving 7 bases between the germline ends. Germline CDR1 and CDR2: LGHNA and YSLEER. CDR3: CASSQEYRNYGYTF. The CDR3 DNA reads TGCGCCAGCAGCCAAGAGTACAGAAACTATGGCTACACCTTC.

This clonotype was detected many times. V and J are TRBV9 and TRBJ2-1; TRBD2 might be the D (5 bases). Trimming cost V 0 bases and J 5 bases, with 9 bases left between them. This CDR3 spans 14 amino acids. Looked up from germline, CDR1 is SGDLS and CDR2 is YYNGEE. CDR3 sequence reads: CASSVVGGHNEQFF. CDR3 coding DNA: TGTGCCAGCAGCGTAGTAGGAGGTCACAATGAGCAGTTCTTC. The full variable domain, rest sourced from reference TRBV9 and TRBJ2-1, is DSGVTQTPKHLITATGQRVTLRCSPRSGDLSVYWYQQSLDQGLQFLIQYYNGEERAKGNILERFSAQQFPDLHSELNLSSLELGDSALYFCASSVVGGHNEQFFGPGTRLTVL.

This clonotype was found a few times. The genes are TRBV3-1 and TRBJ2-3; a weak D match, TRBD2 (6 bases). CDR1 and CDR2 (germline): LGHDT, YNNKEL (reference sequence). Deletions cut 1 base from V and 5 bases from J, with 10 bases between. The CDR3 runs to 14 residues. CDR3 DNA: TGTGCCAGCAGCCAAGGACTAGGGGTAGATACGCAGTATTTT. It encodes CASSQGLGVDTQYF.

In regard to this clonotype: Its ends do not fully match the called genes, so a read error is possible. The rearrangement joins TRBV28 to TRBJ1-5; no definite D call. CDR3 size: 14 residues. Germline CDR1 MDHEN, CDR2 SYDVKM. This CDR3 reads CVSSLDSGNQPQHF. In nucleotides, the CDR3 is TGTGTCAGCAGTTTAGACTCCGGGAATCAGCCCCAGCATTTT.

The chain uses TRBV29-1 and TRBJ2-5; D gene uncertain. This CDR3 has 12 residues. Trimming removed 7 bases at V and 11 bases at J, with 20 bases between. The germline CDR1 and CDR2 sequences are SQVTM and ANQGSEA. CDR3 in DNA: TGCAGCGGTAGGGTTTCCTACAATGAGCAGTACTTC. Its protein is CSGRVSYNEQYF. Complete variable domain (other parts from reference TRBV29-1 and TRBJ2-5): SAVISQKPSRDICQRGTSLTIQCQVDSQVTMMFWYRQQPGQSLTLIATANQGSEATYESGFVIDKFPISRPNLTFSTLTVSNMSPEDSSIYLCSGRVSYNEQYFGPGTRLLVL.

The V call is TRBV6-6, the J call TRBJ2-5, with D maybe TRBD1 (6 bases). From germline, CDR1 is MNHNY and CDR2 SVGAGI (reference sequence). The CDR3 contains 13 residues. V was cut by 6 bases and J by 0 bases, with 8 bases left in between. The CDR3 DNA reads as TGTGCCAGCAGACAGGGTAACCAAGAGACCCAGTACTTC. Translation: CASRQGNQETQYF.

There are a few counts of this clonotype. V gene TRBV5-1 combines with J gene TRBJ1-2; TRBD1 agrees at 11 bases. Trimming at V came to 1 base and at J to 4 bases, leaving 6 bases not matched to a gene. Germline assignment: CDR1 SGHRS and CDR2 YFSETQ. The CDR3 covers 16 residues. Here the CDR3 DNA reads TGCGCCAGCAGCTTGCGGGACAGGGGGGGGATCTATGGCTACACCTTC. Translating gives CASSLRDRGGIYGYTF.

V and J are TRBV7-9 and TRBJ1-4; 7 positions agree with TRBD1. After removal of 1 base from V and 11 bases from J, the junction contained 7 bases not matched to a gene. The CDR3 has 14 residues. CDR1 and CDR2 from the germline V gene are SEHNR and FQNEAQ (reference sequence). CDR3 amino acids: CASSLEGAQRKLFF. The CDR3 DNA is TGTGCCAGCAGCTTAGAGGGGGCGCAGCGGAAACTGTTTTTT.

The chain couples TRBV14 to TRBJ1-5; D is possibly TRBD1 (6 bases). The CDR3 contains 14 residues. The germline CDR1 and CDR2 sequences are SGHDN and FVKESK. With 5 bases removed from V and 6 bases from J, the gap between germline ends came to 14 bases. The CDR3 DNA reads as TGTGCCAGCAGCAGTAGGGGGGGTGGTCAGCCCCAGCATTTT. Protein product: CASSSRGGGQPQHF.

This clonotype turned up a few times. The chain carries TRBV5-1 and TRBJ2-3, with 9 bases aligning to TRBD1. Trimming cost V 3 bases and J 4 bases; bases outside gene matches: 6. Germline loops: CDR1 SGHRS, CDR2 YFSETQ. This CDR3 has 15 amino acids. CDR3 loop: CASSWGTGLADTQYF. The DNA of the CDR3 is TGCGCCAGCAGCTGGGGGACAGGGCTCGCAGATACGCAGTATTTT.

This clonotype was detected ten times or more. The chain couples TRBV6-5 to TRBJ1-5; 9 nucleotides match TRBD1. This CDR3 contains 12 residues. Germline CDR1 and CDR2: MNHEY and SVGAGI. V trimming: 7 bases; J trimming: 9 bases; junction bases outside the gene matches: 4. The CDR3 is CASKPGQGPQHF. The CDR3 DNA is TGTGCCAGCAAGCCGGGACAGGGGCCCCAGCATTTT.

This clonotype came up many times. V usage is TRBV12-3 or TRBV12-4 and J usage is TRBJ2-2, with D unclear. The CDR3 runs 12 residues. V shed 3 bases and J shed 5 bases, with 4 bases lying between them. The CDR3 region has the DNA TGTGCCAGCAGTTTCCCGACCGGGGAGCTGTTTTTT. Its protein product is CASSFPTGELFF.

This clonotype came up many times. V usage is TRBV29-1 and J usage is TRBJ2-1, with D perhaps TRBD2 (6 bases). The CDR3 totals 14 residues. In germline, CDR1 is SQVTM, CDR2 ANQGSEA. Trimming took off 5 bases at V and 0 bases at J, with 11 bases between the two ends. This CDR3 reads CSVPRGNSYNEQFF. In DNA, the CDR3 is TGCAGCGTTCCCCGCGGGAACTCCTACAATGAGCAGTTCTTC.

A remark on this clonotype: Being one base from a much bigger clone, this may be a read error. The rearrangement links TRBV14 to TRBJ2-1; D is undetermined. With the DNA end fitting TRBJ2-7 better, the J assignment may be wrong. From germline, CDR1 is SGHDN and CDR2 FVKESK. The CDR3 runs to 15 residues. The CDR3 spells CASSPLLLSYNEQYF. The CDR3, as DNA: TGTGCCAGCAGCCCATTACTACTCTCCTACAATGAGCAGTACTTC.

The V and J genes are TRBV3-1 and TRBJ1-2, with a tentative D call TRBD1 (5 bases). The CDR3 runs to 11 residues. CDR1 and CDR2 from the germline V gene are LGHDT and YNNKEL (reference sequence). V was clipped by 4 bases and J by 7 bases, with 7 bases between them. The CDR3 sequence: CASSPGRGYTF. The CDR3 nucleotides read TGTGCCAGCAGCCCAGGGCGTGGCTACACCTTC.

The chain recombines TRBV4-3 with TRBJ2-3; 7 bases match TRBD1. V gave up 1 base and J gave up 0 bases; unmatched junction bases: 7. This CDR3 has 17 residues. Germline V CDR1 and CDR2: LGHNA, YSLEER. CDR3 DNA sequence: TGCGCCAGCAGCCAAGGATCCGGGACAGTAAGCACAGATACGCAGTATTTT. Its translation is CASSQGSGTVSTDTQYF.

This clonotype was seen a handful of times. The chain employs TRBV29-1 and TRBJ1-5, with no clear D. There are 13 residues in the CDR3. V was clipped by 7 bases and J by 10 bases, with 20 bases between them. From germline, CDR1 is SQVTM and CDR2 ANQGSEA. The CDR3 here is CSATDGPSKPQHF. The CDR3 bases are TGCAGCGCTACGGACGGTCCCAGCAAACCCCAGCATTTT. Based on the CDR3 plus reference TRBV29-1 and TRBJ1-5, the full variable domain is SAVISQKPSRDICQRGTSLTIQCQVDSQVTMMFWYRQQPGQSLTLIATANQGSEATYESGFVIDKFPISRPNLTFSTLTVSNMSPEDSSIYLCSATDGPSKPQHFGDGTRLSIL.

The chain has TRBV7-9 and TRBJ2-1; either TRBD1 or TRBD2 may fit D (5 bases each). The CDR3 sequence is 15 residues long. Germline V gives CDR1 SEHNR, CDR2 FQNEAQ (reference sequence). The ends were cut back, 5 bases at V and 4 bases at J, with 15 bases in the middle. The CDR3 DNA reads as TGTGCCAGCAGCCTTGGGACGGACCGATACAATGAGCAGTTCTTC. Protein: CASSLGTDRYNEQFF.